The clone carrying this TCR beta chain was seen at least ten times. The target antigen is unknown. Constant-segment primers served in 5'RACE that generated TCR alpha and TCR beta cDNA libraries bearing sample barcodes and UMIs. One entry per CDR3 protein, called by TCRdb with MiXCR from the 5' RACE reads. The sample lists about 350,000 distinct CDR3 sequences; roughly an eighth were seen once. This entry belongs to a study of T-cell memory formation after mild COVID-19. Overall study context: Most TCR clusters belonged to a single donor.

Regarding the study as a whole: Detection of some responders pre-infection suggested pre-existing cross-reactive memory T cells participated. Chiefly within CM and EM were the contracting CD4+ clones; CD8+ ones were within EMRA.

Sequenced input: PBMCs or a T cell subset sorted from them (not recorded which). The sequence derives from a man aged 18 to 29 who had mild COVID-19 (a few samples of this study predate the infection). Cell type and time point are not known.

The CDR3 here is CASSLDGRGDQPQHF. The DNA for the CDR3 is TGCGCCAGCAGCTTGGATGGCAGGGGAGATCAGCCCCAGCATTTT. The rearrangement joins TRBV5-1 to TRBJ1-5, with D perhaps matching TRBD1 (6 bases). The CDR3 spans 15 residues. CDR1 SGHRS and CDR2 YFSETQ come from the germline V gene. The V end was cut by 0 bases, the J end by 5 bases, with 12 bases between.